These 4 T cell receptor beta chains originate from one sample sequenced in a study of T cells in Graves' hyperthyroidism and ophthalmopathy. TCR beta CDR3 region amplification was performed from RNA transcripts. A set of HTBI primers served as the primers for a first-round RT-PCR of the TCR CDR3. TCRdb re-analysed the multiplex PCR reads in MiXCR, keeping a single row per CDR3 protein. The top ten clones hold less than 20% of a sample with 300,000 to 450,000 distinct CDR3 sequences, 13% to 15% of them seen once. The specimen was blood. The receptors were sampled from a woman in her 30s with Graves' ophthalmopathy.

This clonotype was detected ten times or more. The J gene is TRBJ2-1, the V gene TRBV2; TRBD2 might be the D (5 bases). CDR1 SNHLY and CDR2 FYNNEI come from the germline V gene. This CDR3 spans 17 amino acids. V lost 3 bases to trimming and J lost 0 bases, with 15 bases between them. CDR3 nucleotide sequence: TGTGCCAGCAGTGAGGGAGTATTCACATTCTCCTACAATGAGCAGTTCTTC. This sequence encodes CASSEGVFTFSYNEQFF.

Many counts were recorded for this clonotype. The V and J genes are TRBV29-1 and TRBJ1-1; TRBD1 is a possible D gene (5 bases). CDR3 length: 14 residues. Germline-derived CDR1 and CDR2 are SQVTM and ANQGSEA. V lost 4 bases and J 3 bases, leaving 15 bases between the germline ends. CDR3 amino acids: CSVVPGVGYTEAFF. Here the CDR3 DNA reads TGCAGCGTTGTGCCGGGGGTGGGTTACACTGAAGCTTTCTTT.

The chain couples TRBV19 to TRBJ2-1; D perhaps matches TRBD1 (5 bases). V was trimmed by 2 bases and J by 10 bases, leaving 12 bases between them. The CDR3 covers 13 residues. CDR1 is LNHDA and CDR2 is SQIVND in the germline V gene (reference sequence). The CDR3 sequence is CASSILGPWEQFF. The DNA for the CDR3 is TGTGCCAGTAGTATATTGGGGCCTTGGGAGCAGTTCTTC. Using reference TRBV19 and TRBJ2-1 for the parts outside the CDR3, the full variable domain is DGGITQSPKYLFRKEGQNVTLSCEQNLNHDAMYWYRQDPGQGLRLIYYSQIVNDFQKGDIAEGYSVSREKKESFPLTVTSAQKNPTAFYLCASSILGPWEQFFGPGTRLTVL.

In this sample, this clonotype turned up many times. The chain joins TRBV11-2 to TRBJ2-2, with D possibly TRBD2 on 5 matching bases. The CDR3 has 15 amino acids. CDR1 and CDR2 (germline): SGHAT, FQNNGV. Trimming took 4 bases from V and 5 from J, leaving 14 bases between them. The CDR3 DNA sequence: TGTGCCAGCAGCTCCCGCGGGTATGGGACCGGGGAGCTGTTTTTT. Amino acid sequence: CASSSRGYGTGELFF.